This entry describes one T cell receptor beta chain. The sample belongs to a study of blood T cell repertoires in COVID-19. About the study: Spain, Italy and the United States supplied samples that represented acute and convalescent COVID-19. The analysed material was cDNA or gDNA that came from T cells, B-cell-depleted T cells, or PBMCs.

The method was immunoSEQ multiplex PCR; TCRdb's version includes in-frame clones alone and lacks a portion of them. The sample includes under 300,000 clones, 85% to 90% of them seen just once. Germline V gene sequence: CDR1 LGHDT, CDR2 YNNKEL (reference sequence). There are 11 residues in the CDR3. Trimming left V 1 base short and J 9 bases short, with 3 bases between. This sequence joins TRBV3-1 (or the pseudogene TRBV3-2) and TRBJ2-2; D ambiguous. The sequence came from a woman aged 25 to 39 with COVID-19, enrolled during active disease. Sequencing was performed on peripheral blood. The CDR3 nucleotides are TGTGCCAGCAGCCAAGCGTGGGAGCTGTTTTTT. It is translated as CASSQAWELFF.